One sample yielded the 9 T cell receptor beta chains listed below, sequenced in a study of blood T cell repertoires in COVID-19 (dated by TCRdb to about 2020). Preparation of the library involved the immunoSEQ multiplex PCR assay. Not all clones reach the TCRdb copy of this immuneACCESS table, which keeps in-frame sequences only. Checked studies attribute under half of the gap to unresolved V genes and leave the rest unexplained. Recorded for this sample are more than 80,000 clones; about two thirds of them occurred a single time. 20% to 25% of the sample belongs to the ten largest clones. Sequenced material: peripheral blood. These receptors were taken from a woman aged 55-69 years in a cohort sampled during active or convalescent COVID-19.

The CDR3 protein is CASSLGQGRFF. Here the CDR3 DNA reads TGTGCCAGCAGTTTAGGACAGGGTCGGTTCTTC. V gene TRBV6-2 or TRBV6-3 combines with J gene TRBJ2-1; TRBD1 agrees at 8 bases. The CDR3 covers 11 residues. Trimming at V came to 4 bases and at J to 15 bases, leaving 5 bases not matched to a gene. CDR1 is MNHEY and CDR2 is SVGEGT in the germline V gene.

The chain links TRBV5-4 to TRBJ2-5, with 12 bases aligning to TRBD1. This CDR3 is 16 amino acids long. Trimming at V came to 2 bases and at J to 4 bases, leaving 6 bases not matched to a gene. From germline, CDR1 is SGHNT and CDR2 YYREEE (reference sequence). CDR3 DNA sequence: TGTGCCAGCAGCTTACCGGGACAGGGGGCGCGAGAGACCCAGTACTTC. This gives the protein CASSLPGQGARETQYF.

This clone was observed a handful of times. The rearrangement uses TRBV4-2 and TRBJ2-7; perhaps TRBD2 as D (7 bases). V was trimmed by 1 base and J by 4 bases, leaving 11 bases between them. Germline CDR1 and CDR2: LGHNA and YNFKEQ. This CDR3 comprises 14 residues. Written as DNA, the CDR3 is TGTGCCAGCAGCCAAGGCGGGGGCCCTTACGAGCAGTACTTC. Translating it yields CASSQGGGPYEQYF.

The J gene is TRBJ2-3, the V gene TRBV9; 13 bases match TRBD2. Germline CDR1 is SGDLS and CDR2 is YYNGEE. The trim removed 3 bases at V and 1 base at J, leaving 5 bases unmatched. The CDR3 length is 17 residues. CDR3 amino acids: CASSAGLAGARTDTQYF. The CDR3 coding sequence is TGTGCCAGCAGCGCCGGACTAGCGGGGGCCCGCACAGATACGCAGTATTTT.

For the CDR3, the DNA is TGTGCCAGCAGCTTGTTAAGAGGCTCCTATAATTCACCCCTCCACTTT. Translation gives CASSLLRGSYNSPLHF. This rearrangement joins TRBV5-6 to TRBJ1-6; D remains ambiguous. V was pared by 1 base and J by 0 bases, with 8 bases between. The CDR3 has 16 amino acids. Germline loops: CDR1 SGHDT, CDR2 YYEEEE.

This clone appeared a few times. This chain joins TRBV10-3 and TRBJ2-1, with a weak D call TRBD1 (6 bases). The CDR3 has 14 residues. Trimming removed 6 bases from V and 4 bases from J, with 13 bases in between. The V gene's germline CDR1 is ENHRY and CDR2 SYGVKD. The CDR3 nucleotides read TGTGCCATCAGCCGGGACAATTTTTACAATGAGCAGTTCTTC. Protein sequence: CAISRDNFYNEQFF.

This chain joins TRBV18 and TRBJ1-1; 9 bases are shared with TRBD1. Unmatched junction bases numbered 3, after V lost 6 bases and J lost 1 base. The CDR3 has 14 amino acids. Germline V gene lookup returns CDR1 KGHSH and CDR2 LQKENI. CDR3 in DNA: TGTGCCAGCTCTATACAGGGGGCGAACACTGAAGCTTTCTTT. This codes for CASSIQGANTEAFF.

This chain joins TRBV28 and TRBJ1-1; D is perhaps TRBD1 (5 bases). The CDR3 runs to 13 residues. V lost 2 bases, J lost 6 bases, and 10 bases lay in between. Germline V CDR1 and CDR2: MDHEN, SYDVKM. In DNA, the CDR3 is TGTGCCAGCAGTTTACGGACACCGGCTGAAGCTTTCTTT. This codes for CASSLRTPAEAFF.

This clone was picked up a small number of times. One end of the junction fails to match germline, which may point to a read error. The chain employs TRBV19 and TRBJ2-2; 7 bases line up with TRBD1. This CDR3 region has 14 residues. The germline CDR1 and CDR2 sequences are LNHDA and SQIVND (reference sequence). This CDR3 is CASSLDRATGELFF. As DNA, the CDR3 is TGTGCCAGTAGTCTAGACAGGGCCACCGGGGAGCTGTTTTTT.